These 26 T cell receptor beta chains were sequenced from one sample in a study of blood T cell repertoires in COVID-19. Data came from immunoSEQ multiplex PCR; TCRdb stores just in-frame clones and leaves some out. In the table there are 250,000 to 350,000 clones, over 75% of which are singletons. Sequenced material: PBMCs or T cells enriched from blood (not recorded which). The receptors shown here come from a woman aged 18-29 years who had recovered from COVID-19.

The chain joins TRBV28 to TRBJ1-5; D is undetermined. The CDR3 length is 14 residues. Germline CDR1 reads MDHEN; CDR2 reads SYDVKM. The V gene lost 2 bases and the J gene lost 0 bases, with 5 bases spanning the gap. CDR3: CASSLVGSNQPQHF. The CDR3 bases are TGTGCCAGCAGTTTAGTCGGTAGCAATCAGCCCCAGCATTTT.

The rearrangement links TRBV6-5 to TRBJ2-7; D is unresolved. Germline V gene sequence: CDR1 MNHEY, CDR2 SVGAGI. The CDR3 is 14 amino acids. V lost 0 bases and J 2 bases, leaving 8 bases between the germline ends. The CDR3 DNA follows: TGTGCCAGCAGTTACTCGATCGCAGCCTACGAGCAGTACTTC. It translates to CASSYSIAAYEQYF.

This clone was found a few times. The V and J genes are TRBV4-1 and TRBJ2-1; 9 bases map to TRBD2. V was clipped by 3 bases and J by 3 bases; unmatched bases: 12. Germline CDR1 and CDR2: MGHRA and YSYEKL. The length of the CDR3 is 18 residues. CDR3 region: CASSQARRGGLFYNEQFF. CDR3 nucleotide sequence: TGCGCCAGCAGCCAGGCCCGGCGGGGGGGCCTATTCTACAATGAGCAGTTCTTC.

The gene calls are TRBV10-2 and TRBJ1-5; D unclear. The CDR3 runs 15 residues. Germline V gene lookup returns CDR1 WSHSY and CDR2 SAAADI. Trimming stripped 2 bases from V and 7 bases from J, with 15 bases between. CDR3 bases: TGCGCCAGCAGTGAGCCGGGGTCCAGTAAACAGCCCCAGCATTTT. It codes for CASSEPGSSKQPQHF.

This rearrangement joins TRBV6-2 or TRBV6-3 to TRBJ2-1; TRBD1 agrees at 12 bases. This CDR3 contains 15 residues. Per the germline V gene, CDR1 is MNHEY and CDR2 is SVGEGT. With V trimmed by 3 bases and J by 7 bases, 4 bases remained unmatched. The DNA for the CDR3 is TGTGCCAGCAGTTATGGGACAGGGGGCTGGAATGAGCAGTTCTTC. Translation gives CASSYGTGGWNEQFF.

This chain joins TRBV19 and TRBJ1-2; maybe TRBD1 (6 bases). Germline-derived CDR1 and CDR2 are LNHDA and SQIVND (reference sequence). V lost 4 bases and J lost 2, with 14 bases in between. The CDR3 loop spans 15 amino acids. CDR3 protein: CASSTRQASNYGYTF. DNA for the CDR3: TGTGCCAGTAGTACCCGACAGGCGTCCAACTATGGCTACACCTTC.

V and J are TRBV14 and TRBJ1-4, with unresolved D. The CDR3 extends over 15 amino acids. The V end lost 5 bases, the J end lost 6 bases, and 16 bases lay between the germline ends. The germline CDR1 and CDR2 sequences are SGHDN and FVKESK. CDR3 sequence: CASSAQKGVDEKLFF. CDR3 bases: TGTGCCAGCAGCGCCCAAAAGGGAGTCGATGAAAAACTGTTTTTT.

This clone was picked up one time. The chain couples TRBV5-1 to TRBJ2-7; 10 positions agree with TRBD1. Germline CDR1 reads SGHRS; CDR2 reads YFSETQ. The CDR3 loop spans 14 amino acids. After removal of 4 bases from V and 4 bases from J, the junction contained 5 bases not matched to a gene. The CDR3 region is CASSPRDRGYEQYF. The CDR3 bases are TGCGCCAGCAGCCCCCGGGACAGGGGTTACGAGCAGTACTTC. The entire variable domain, with the rest obtained from reference TRBV5-1 and TRBJ2-7, is as follows: KAGVTQTPRYLIKTRGQQVTLSCSPISGHRSVSWYQQTPGQGLQFLFEYFSETQRNKGNFPGRFSGRQFSNSRSEMNVSTLELGDSALYLCASSPRDRGYEQYFGPGTRLTVT.

The chain recombines TRBV7-8 with TRBJ1-3; tentatively, D is TRBD1 (5 bases). The CDR3 has 16 amino acids. CDR1 and CDR2 (germline): SGHVS, FQNEAQ. V gave up 5 bases and J gave up 4 bases, with 18 bases separating them. CDR3 bases: TGTGCCAGCAGCACCGGCGCAGCAGGGAACGGAAACACCATATATTTT. It encodes CASSTGAAGNGNTIYF. The whole variable domain, remainder taken from reference TRBV7-8 and TRBJ1-3, is GAGVSQSPRYKVAKRGQDVALRCDPISGHVSLFWYQQALGQGPEFLTYFQNEAQLDKSGLPSDRFFAERPEGSVSTLKIQRTQQEDSAVYLCASSTGAAGNGNTIYFGEGSWLTVV.

The J gene is TRBJ1-5, the V gene TRBV19, with 7 bases identical to TRBD1. Losses at the gene ends were 2 bases for V and 3 bases for J; bases not matched to a gene: 4. The CDR3 is 15 amino acids. Germline V CDR1 and CDR2: LNHDA, SQIVND (reference sequence). The CDR3: CASSIWGQTNQPQHF. The CDR3 coding sequence is TGTGCCAGTAGTATATGGGGACAGACCAATCAGCCCCAGCATTTT.

This clone appeared once. The chain links TRBV7-9 to TRBJ1-5; TRBD1 matches 9 bases. Trimming cost V 6 bases and J 4 bases; bases outside gene matches: 4. CDR1 and CDR2 from the germline V gene are SEHNR and FQNEAQ (reference sequence). The CDR3 contains 14 residues. CDR3 sequence reads: CASRGQGVNQPQHF. CDR3 nucleotides: TGTGCCAGCAGGGGACAGGGAGTGAATCAGCCCCAGCATTTT.

This chain links TRBV19 with TRBJ1-2; 9 bases agree with TRBD1. This CDR3 is built from 14 residues. V was pared by 7 bases and J by 6 bases, with 9 bases of the junction left unmatched. Germline V gives CDR1 LNHDA, CDR2 SQIVND (reference sequence). CDR3 sequence (DNA): TGTGCCAGTACCCACCCGGGACAGGGCGATGGCTACACCTTC. Protein product: CASTHPGQGDGYTF.

In regard to this clone: The sample contains more than one DNA sequence encoding this CDR3. The rearrangement links TRBV4-1 to TRBJ1-1; no definite D call. Germline CDR1 MGHRA, CDR2 YSYEKL. The CDR3 totals 13 residues. V lost 1 base and J lost 1, with 4 bases in between. CDR3 nucleotide sequence: TGCGCCAGCAGCCAAGGACAGAACACTGAAGCTTTCTTT. As protein: CASSQGQNTEAFF.

This clone has more than one count but fewer than ten. This chain uses TRBV11-2 with TRBJ2-1; no reliable D call. With 2 bases removed from V and 4 bases from J, the gap between germline ends came to 6 bases. Germline V gives CDR1 SGHAT, CDR2 FQNNGV. The CDR3 loop spans 13 amino acids. The CDR3 coding sequence is TGTGCCAGCAGCTTACCTAATTACAATGAGCAGTTCTTC. It specifies CASSLPNYNEQFF. The full variable domain, rest sourced from reference TRBV11-2 and TRBJ2-1, is EAGVAQSPRYKIIEKRQSVAFWCNPISGHATLYWYQQILGQGPKLLIQFQNNGVVDDSQLPKDRFSAERLKGVDSTLKIQPAKLEDSAVYLCASSLPNYNEQFFGPGTRLTVL.

This chain joins TRBV28 and TRBJ2-3, with 8 bases that match TRBD1. Per germline, CDR1 MDHEN and CDR2 SYDVKM. V lost 5 bases to trimming and J lost 3 bases; unmatched junction nucleotides: 4. CDR3 length: 14 residues. CDR3 bases: TGTGCCAGCAGTACCGGACAGGGAACAGATACGCAGTATTTT. This codes for CASSTGQGTDTQYF.

V usage is TRBV5-1 and J usage is TRBJ1-1; 7 nucleotides align to TRBD1. The CDR3 totals 14 residues. Unmatched junction bases numbered 6, after V lost 3 bases and J lost 4 bases. Germline V gene data show CDR1 as SGHRS and CDR2 as YFSETQ. Written as DNA, the CDR3 is TGCGCCAGCAGCTCCTCCTGGACAGGCACTGAAGCTTTCTTT. Its translation is CASSSSWTGTEAFF.

CDR3 amino acids: CATKKGGGNQPQHF. The CDR3 DNA reads as TGTGCCACAAAGAAGGGAGGGGGAAATCAGCCCCAGCATTTT. The rearrangement links TRBV2 to TRBJ1-5; D is possibly TRBD1 (6 bases). The CDR3 sequence is 14 residues long. Deletions cut 10 bases from V and 4 bases from J, with 17 bases between. Germline V gene lookup returns CDR1 SNHLY and CDR2 FYNNEI.

The V call is TRBV7-9, the J call TRBJ2-7; unclear D gene. The CDR3 has 13 amino acids. In germline, CDR1 is SEHNR, CDR2 FQNEAQ (reference sequence). Trimming left V 5 bases short and J 5 bases short, with 13 bases between. The CDR3 loop reads CASSQPAADEQYF. CDR3 nucleotide sequence: TGTGCCAGCAGCCAACCCGCGGCGGACGAGCAGTACTTC.

The chain links TRBV27 to TRBJ2-1; 7 bases map to TRBD1. J lost 6 bases, V lost 8 bases, and 10 bases had no gene match. Germline V gene lookup returns CDR1 MNHEY and CDR2 SMNVEV (reference sequence). The CDR3 is 14 residues long. The CDR3 spells CASYEGGLGNEQFF. In DNA form, the CDR3 reads TGTGCCAGCTACGAAGGGGGCCTCGGCAATGAGCAGTTCTTC.

This clone appeared a few times. The J gene is TRBJ1-1, the V gene TRBV10-1; tentative D call: TRBD1 (5 bases). The V end lost 4 bases, the J end lost 3 bases, and 15 bases lay between the germline ends. This CDR3 is built from 15 residues. Germline CDR1 WNHNN, CDR2 SYGVQD (reference sequence). CDR3 nucleotides: TGCGCCAGCAGTGTTCAAGGCCCGGGGGACACTGAAGCTTTCTTT. Translating it yields CASSVQGPGDTEAFF.

The V call is TRBV18, the J call TRBJ2-2; D is possibly TRBD1 (5 bases). In germline, CDR1 is KGHSH, CDR2 LQKENI. Between the trimmed V and J ends, which lost 0 bases and 1 base, there was a span of 6 bases. This CDR3 is 15 amino acids long. CDR3 nucleotide sequence: TGTGCCAGCTCACCACCCCAGGGGAACACCGGGGAGCTGTTTTTT. Protein: CASSPPQGNTGELFF.

V usage is TRBV10-3 and J usage is TRBJ2-5; tentatively, D is TRBD1 (6 bases). V lost 4 bases, J lost 1 base, and 10 bases lay in between. The CDR3 totals 14 residues. Germline assignment: CDR1 ENHRY and CDR2 SYGVKD. The CDR3: CAISAGQLQETQYF. The CDR3 DNA is TGTGCCATCAGTGCCGGACAGCTCCAAGAGACCCAGTACTTC.

The chain joins TRBV20-1 to TRBJ1-2; 11 bases line up with TRBD1. The CDR3 is 15 amino acids. In germline, CDR1 is DFQATT, CDR2 SNEGSKA (reference sequence). J gave up 4 bases and V 6 bases, and 10 bases lay outside the gene matches. The CDR3 loop is CSASAGTGGRYGYTF. The CDR3 DNA reads as TGCAGTGCGAGTGCCGGGACAGGGGGTCGCTATGGCTACACCTTC.

The chain carries TRBV28 and TRBJ1-2; possible D gene TRBD1, 6 bases. The germline gives CDR1 MDHEN, CDR2 SYDVKM. V dropped 5 bases and J dropped 8 bases, with 21 bases sitting between them. The CDR3 is made up of 15 amino acids. The CDR3 bases are TGTGCCAGCAGTCGCTTCAATCCTGTCAGGGGAGGCTACACCTTC. Translating it yields CASSRFNPVRGGYTF.

This clone appeared a few times. The chain carries TRBV5-4 and TRBJ2-1, with D perhaps matching TRBD1 (6 bases). Trimming cost V 4 bases and J 6 bases, with 17 bases left between them. The CDR3 runs 15 residues. Germline-derived CDR1 and CDR2 are SGHNT and YYREEE (reference sequence). The CDR3 coding sequence is TGTGCCAGCAGCCTCGACAGGCCTATTCTCAATGAGCAGTTCTTC. It yields the protein CASSLDRPILNEQFF.

The chain recombines TRBV5-1 with TRBJ2-5; D not certain. In germline, CDR1 is SGHRS, CDR2 YFSETQ. V lost 0 bases and J 2 bases, leaving 8 bases between the germline ends. This CDR3 spans 14 amino acids. In nucleotides, the CDR3 is TGCGCCAGCAGCTTGGTTTTGGCTCAAGAGACCCAGTACTTC. This encodes CASSLVLAQETQYF. The full variable domain, in which reference TRBV5-1 and TRBJ2-5 provide the parts outside the CDR3, is KAGVTQTPRYLIKTRGQQVTLSCSPISGHRSVSWYQQTPGQGLQFLFEYFSETQRNKGNFPGRFSGRQFSNSRSEMNVSTLELGDSALYLCASSLVLAQETQYFGPGTRLLVL.